This T cell receptor beta chain was identified in a study of quantifying T cell responses using KT2 cells. Study-wide background: Reverse transcription used primers in the TCR alpha and beta constant regions. Estimated efficiency of the T4 ligation step was above 8.5% under optimum conditions.

Study conclusions and caveats: KT2 sequence counts showed saturation when very many KT2 cells were spiked in.

This CDR3 comprises 16 residues. V was clipped by 6 bases and J by 8 bases; unmatched bases: 16. An oligo carrying a UMI was ligated to the cDNA 3' end. An equimolar mix of RC1.1 and RC1.2 primed the beta chain across TRBC1 and TRBC2. Using its own MiXCR run on the UMI-ligation and nested PCR reads, TCRdb lists one record per CDR3 protein. The table records tens of thousands of distinct CDR3 sequences, less than 7.5% of them present only once. This clonotype was seen more than once but under ten times. Its antigen is currently unknown. The sequenced sample consisted of PBMCs spiked with cells of the T cell clone KT2. This sequence originates from a human donor. The V gene is TRBV12-3 or TRBV12-4, the J gene TRBJ2-1, with TRBD1 matching 7 bases. The chain's CDR3 is CASSRARAGGIHEQFF. The CDR3 DNA is TGTGCCAGCAGCCGTGCACGGGCAGGGGGAATCCATGAGCAGTTCTTC.